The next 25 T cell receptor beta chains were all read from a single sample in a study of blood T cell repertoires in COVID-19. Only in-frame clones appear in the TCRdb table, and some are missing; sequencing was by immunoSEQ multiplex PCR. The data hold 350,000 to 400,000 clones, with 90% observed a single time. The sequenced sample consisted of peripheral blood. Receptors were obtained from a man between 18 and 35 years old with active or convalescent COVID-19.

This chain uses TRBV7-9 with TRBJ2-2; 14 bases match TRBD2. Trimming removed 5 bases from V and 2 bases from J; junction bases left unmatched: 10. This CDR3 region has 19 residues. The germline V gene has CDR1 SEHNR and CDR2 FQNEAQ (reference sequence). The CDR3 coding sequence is TGTGCCAGCAGCAAGGGTGTGGGACTAGCGGGAGTAAACACCGGGGAGCTGTTTTTT. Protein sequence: CASSKGVGLAGVNTGELFF.

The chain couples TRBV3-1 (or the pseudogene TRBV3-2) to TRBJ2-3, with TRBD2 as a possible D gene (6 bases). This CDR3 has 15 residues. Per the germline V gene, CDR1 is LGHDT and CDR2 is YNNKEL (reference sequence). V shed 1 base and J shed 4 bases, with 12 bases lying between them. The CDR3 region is CASSQGASAADTQYF. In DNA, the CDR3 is TGTGCCAGCAGCCAAGGGGCTAGCGCTGCAGATACGCAGTATTTT.

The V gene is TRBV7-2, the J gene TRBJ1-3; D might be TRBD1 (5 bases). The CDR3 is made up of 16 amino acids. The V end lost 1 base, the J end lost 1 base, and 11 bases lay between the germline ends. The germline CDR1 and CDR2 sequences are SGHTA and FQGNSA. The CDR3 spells CASSLEGHPSGNTIYF. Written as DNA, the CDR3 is TGTGCCAGCAGCTTAGAAGGACACCCATCTGGAAACACCATATATTTT.

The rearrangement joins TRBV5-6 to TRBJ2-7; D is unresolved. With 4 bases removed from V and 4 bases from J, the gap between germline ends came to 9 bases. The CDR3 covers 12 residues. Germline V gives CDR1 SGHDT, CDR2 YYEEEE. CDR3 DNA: TGTGCCAGCAGCCAGAACCCATACGAGCAGTACTTC. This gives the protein CASSQNPYEQYF.

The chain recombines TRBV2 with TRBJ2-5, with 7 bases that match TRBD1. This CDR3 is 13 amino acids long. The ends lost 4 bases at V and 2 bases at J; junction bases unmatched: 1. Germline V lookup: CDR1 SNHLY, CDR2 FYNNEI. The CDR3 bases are TGTGCCAGCAGTGGGGACAGTCAAGAGACCCAGTACTTC. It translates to CASSGDSQETQYF.

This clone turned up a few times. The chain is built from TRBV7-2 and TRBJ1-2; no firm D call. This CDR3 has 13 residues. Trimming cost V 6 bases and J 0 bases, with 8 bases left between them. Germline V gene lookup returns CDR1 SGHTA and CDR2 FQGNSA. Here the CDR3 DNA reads TGTGCCAGCAGACGACTCCCTAACTATGGCTACACCTTC. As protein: CASRRLPNYGYTF.

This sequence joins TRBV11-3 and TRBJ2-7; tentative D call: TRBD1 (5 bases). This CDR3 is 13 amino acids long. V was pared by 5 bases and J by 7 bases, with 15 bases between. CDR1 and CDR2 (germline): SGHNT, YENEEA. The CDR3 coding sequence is TGTGCCAGCAGCAAGCGACCCGACAGTGAGCAGTACTTC. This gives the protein CASSKRPDSEQYF.

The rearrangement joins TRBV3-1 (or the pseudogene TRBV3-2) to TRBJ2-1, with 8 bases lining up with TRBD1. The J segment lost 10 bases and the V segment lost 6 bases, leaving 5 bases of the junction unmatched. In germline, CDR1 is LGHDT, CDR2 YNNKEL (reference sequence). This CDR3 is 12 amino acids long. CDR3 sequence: CASSPGGREQFF. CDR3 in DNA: TGTGCCAGCAGTCCAGGGGGCAGGGAGCAGTTCTTC.

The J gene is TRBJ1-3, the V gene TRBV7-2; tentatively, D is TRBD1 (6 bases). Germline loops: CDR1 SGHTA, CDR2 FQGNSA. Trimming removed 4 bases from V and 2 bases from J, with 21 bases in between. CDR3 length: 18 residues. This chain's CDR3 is CASSYFPGGAGPGNTIYF. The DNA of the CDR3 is TGTGCCAGCAGCTACTTCCCGGGGGGCGCGGGTCCTGGAAACACCATATATTTT.

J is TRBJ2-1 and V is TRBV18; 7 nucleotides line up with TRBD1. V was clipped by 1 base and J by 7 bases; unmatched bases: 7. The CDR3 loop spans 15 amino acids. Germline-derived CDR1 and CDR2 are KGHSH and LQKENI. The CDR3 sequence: CASSPRDRAWNEQFF. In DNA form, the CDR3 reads TGTGCCAGCTCACCACGTGACAGGGCTTGGAATGAGCAGTTCTTC.

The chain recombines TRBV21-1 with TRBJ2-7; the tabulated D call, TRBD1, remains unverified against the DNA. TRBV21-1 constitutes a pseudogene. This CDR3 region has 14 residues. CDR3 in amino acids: CASNQRTGAYEQYF. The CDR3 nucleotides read TGTGCCAGCAACCAACGGACAGGAGCCTACGAGCAGTACTTC.

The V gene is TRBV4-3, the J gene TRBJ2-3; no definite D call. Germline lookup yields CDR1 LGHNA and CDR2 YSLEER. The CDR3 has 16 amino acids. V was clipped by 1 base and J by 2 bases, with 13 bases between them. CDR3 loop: CASSQVRPESTDTQYF. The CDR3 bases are TGCGCCAGCAGCCAAGTGCGCCCGGAGTCCACAGATACGCAGTATTTT.

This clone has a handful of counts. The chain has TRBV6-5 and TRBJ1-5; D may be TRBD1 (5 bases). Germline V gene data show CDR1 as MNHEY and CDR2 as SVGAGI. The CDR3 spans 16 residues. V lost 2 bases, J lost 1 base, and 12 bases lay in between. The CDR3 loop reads CASSYAPGGSNQPQHF. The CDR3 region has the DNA TGTGCCAGCAGTTACGCACCCGGGGGGAGCAATCAGCCCCAGCATTTT.

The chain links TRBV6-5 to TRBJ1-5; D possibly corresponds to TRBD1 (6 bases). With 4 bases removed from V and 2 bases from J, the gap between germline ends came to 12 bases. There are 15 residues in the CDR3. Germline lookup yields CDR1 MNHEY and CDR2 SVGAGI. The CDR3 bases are TGTGCCAGCAGTTCCCAGGGGAGGGGCAATCAGCCCCAGCATTTT. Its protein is CASSSQGRGNQPQHF.

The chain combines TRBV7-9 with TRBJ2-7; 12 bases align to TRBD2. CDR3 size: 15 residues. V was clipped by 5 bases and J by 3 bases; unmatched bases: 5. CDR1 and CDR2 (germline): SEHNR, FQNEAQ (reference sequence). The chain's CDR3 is CASSHRTSGIYEQYF. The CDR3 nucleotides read TGTGCCAGCAGCCACCGGACTAGCGGGATCTACGAGCAGTACTTC.

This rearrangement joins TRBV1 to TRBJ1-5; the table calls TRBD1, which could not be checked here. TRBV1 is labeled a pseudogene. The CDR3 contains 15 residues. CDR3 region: CTSSQVQGSNQPQHF. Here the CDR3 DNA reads TGCACCAGCAGCCAAGTACAGGGGAGCAATCAGCCCCAGCATTTT.

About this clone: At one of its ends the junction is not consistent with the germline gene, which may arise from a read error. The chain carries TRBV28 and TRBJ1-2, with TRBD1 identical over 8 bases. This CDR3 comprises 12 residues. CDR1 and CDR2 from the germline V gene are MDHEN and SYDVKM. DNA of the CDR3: TGTGCCAGCTGTCGTCCCGGGACAGGTATCAATTTC. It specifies CASCRPGTGINF.

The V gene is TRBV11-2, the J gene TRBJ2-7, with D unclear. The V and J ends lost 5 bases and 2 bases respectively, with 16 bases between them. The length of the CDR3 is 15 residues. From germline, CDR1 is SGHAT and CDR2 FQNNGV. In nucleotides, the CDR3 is TGTGCCAGCAGCCGGTTAGCTGGCGGCACCTACGAGCAGTACTTC. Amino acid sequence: CASSRLAGGTYEQYF.

In nucleotides, the CDR3 is TGTGCCAGCAGTCCCCAGCCCGGGAGGGAGGTGACCCAGTACTTC. This sequence encodes CASSPQPGREVTQYF. V gene TRBV27 combines with J gene TRBJ2-5; TRBD2 matches at 8 bases. The germline gives CDR1 MNHEY, CDR2 SMNVEV (reference sequence). J was trimmed by 7 bases and V by 5 bases; bases with no gene match: 12. The CDR3 is 15 amino acids.

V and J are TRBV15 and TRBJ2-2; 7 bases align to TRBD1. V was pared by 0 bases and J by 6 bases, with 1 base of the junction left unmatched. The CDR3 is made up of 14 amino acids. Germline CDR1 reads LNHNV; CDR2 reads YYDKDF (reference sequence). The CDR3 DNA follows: TGTGCCACCAGCAGAGACCAGGGGGCCGGGGAGCTGTTTTTT. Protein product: CATSRDQGAGELFF.

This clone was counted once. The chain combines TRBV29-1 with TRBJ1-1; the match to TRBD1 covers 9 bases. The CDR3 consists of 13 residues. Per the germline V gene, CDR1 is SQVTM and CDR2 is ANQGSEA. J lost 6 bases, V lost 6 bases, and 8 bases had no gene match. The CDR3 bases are TGCAGCGTCACAGGGGGCGTCACAGCTGAAGCTTTCTTT. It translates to CSVTGGVTAEAFF.

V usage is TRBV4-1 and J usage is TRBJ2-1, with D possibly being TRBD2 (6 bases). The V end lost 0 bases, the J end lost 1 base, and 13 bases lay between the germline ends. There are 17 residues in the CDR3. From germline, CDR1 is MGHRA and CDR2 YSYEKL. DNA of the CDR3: TGCGCCAGCAGCCAAGAACCCAGCGGGTCTTCCTACAATGAGCAGTTCTTC. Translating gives CASSQEPSGSSYNEQFF.

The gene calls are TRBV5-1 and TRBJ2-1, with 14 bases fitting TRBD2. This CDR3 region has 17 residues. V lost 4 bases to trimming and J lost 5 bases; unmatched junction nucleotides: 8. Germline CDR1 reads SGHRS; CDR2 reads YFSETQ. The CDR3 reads CASSPGLAGGPDNEQFF. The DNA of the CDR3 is TGCGCCAGCAGCCCCGGACTAGCGGGAGGCCCCGACAATGAGCAGTTCTTC.

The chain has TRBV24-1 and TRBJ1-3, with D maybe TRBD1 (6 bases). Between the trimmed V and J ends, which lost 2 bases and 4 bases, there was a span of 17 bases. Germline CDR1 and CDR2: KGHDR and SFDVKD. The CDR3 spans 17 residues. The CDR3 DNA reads TGTGCCACCAGTGATTGGACGGGGGGGCGACACGGAAACACCATATATTTT. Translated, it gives CATSDWTGGRHGNTIYF.

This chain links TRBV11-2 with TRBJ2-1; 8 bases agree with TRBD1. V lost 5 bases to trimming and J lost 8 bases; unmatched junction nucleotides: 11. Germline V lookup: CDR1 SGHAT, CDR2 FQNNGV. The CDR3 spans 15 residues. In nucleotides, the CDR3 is TGTGCCAGCAGCACCGGACAGGGTTTCAACGATGAGCAGTTCTTC. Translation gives CASSTGQGFNDEQFF.